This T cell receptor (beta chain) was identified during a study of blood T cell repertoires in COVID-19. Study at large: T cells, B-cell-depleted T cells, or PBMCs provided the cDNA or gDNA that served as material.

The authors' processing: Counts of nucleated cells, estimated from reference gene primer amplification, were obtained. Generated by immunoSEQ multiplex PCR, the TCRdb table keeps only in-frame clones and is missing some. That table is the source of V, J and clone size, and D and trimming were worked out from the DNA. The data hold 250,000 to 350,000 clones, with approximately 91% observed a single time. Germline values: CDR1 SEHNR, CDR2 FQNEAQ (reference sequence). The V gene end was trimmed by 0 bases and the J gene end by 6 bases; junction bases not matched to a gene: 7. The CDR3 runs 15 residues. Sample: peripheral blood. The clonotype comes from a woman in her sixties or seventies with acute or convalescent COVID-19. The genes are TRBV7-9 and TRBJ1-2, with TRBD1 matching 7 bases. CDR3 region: CASSLALRQGHGYTF. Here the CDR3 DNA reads TGTGCCAGCAGCTTAGCTCTTAGACAGGGCCATGGCTACACCTTC.